The rows below give T cell receptor beta chains drawn from one sample of a study of blood T cell repertoires in COVID-19. The protocol was immunoSEQ multiplex PCR, while the TCRdb copy is restricted to in-frame clones and leaves out a portion. This table has 250,000 or so clones, approximately 86% appearing once. The specimen was peripheral blood. All receptors come from an older woman with COVID-19, enrolled during active disease. CDR3s leave out the opening cysteine and the closing phenylalanine or tryptophan.

v_call: TRBV10-3
j_call: TRBJ2-7
cdr3_aa: AISVFSGLAGDEQY

v_call: TRBV28
j_call: TRBJ1-1
cdr3_aa: ASSLLNRLNTEAF

v_call: TRBV3-1/TRBV3-2
j_call: TRBJ2-7
cdr3_aa: ASSQGTGGLGEQY

v_call: TRBV19
j_call: TRBJ1-6
cdr3_aa: ASSTSGNAVGLH

v_call: TRBV20-1
j_call: TRBJ1-4
cdr3_aa: SASTPTGRNEKLF

v_call: TRBV5-1
j_call: TRBJ2-7
cdr3_aa: ASSRTSGRFYEQY

v_call: TRBV10-3
j_call: TRBJ1-1
cdr3_aa: AISGASHTEAF

v_call: TRBV24-1
j_call: TRBJ2-7
cdr3_aa: ATSDPRRDSYEQY

v_call: TRBV7-9
j_call: TRBJ1-2
cdr3_aa: ASSSSFYGYT

v_call: TRBV7-2
j_call: TRBJ1-2
cdr3_aa: ASSLGDINYGYT

v_call: TRBV6-5
j_call: TRBJ1-1
cdr3_aa: ASRWLTNTEAF

v_call: TRBV19
j_call: TRBJ2-3
cdr3_aa: ASSATGADTQY

v_call: TRBV7-6
j_call: TRBJ2-4
cdr3_aa: ASSLVKGRRAKNIQY

v_call: TRBV9
j_call: TRBJ2-1
cdr3_aa: ASSPRGGAGANNEQF

v_call: TRBV15
j_call: TRBJ1-1
cdr3_aa: ATNEGLMNTEAF

v_call: TRBV28
j_call: TRBJ1-5
cdr3_aa: ASNMGGLGQPQH

v_call: TRBV6-1
j_call: TRBJ2-1
cdr3_aa: ASSEAGRGSSYNEQF

v_call: TRBV7-8
j_call: TRBJ1-5
cdr3_aa: ASSGQGFSNQPQH

v_call: TRBV6-6
j_call: TRBJ2-2
cdr3_aa: ASSRRTVNTGELF

v_call: TRBV28
j_call: TRBJ1-4
cdr3_aa: ASSTGTGNEKLF